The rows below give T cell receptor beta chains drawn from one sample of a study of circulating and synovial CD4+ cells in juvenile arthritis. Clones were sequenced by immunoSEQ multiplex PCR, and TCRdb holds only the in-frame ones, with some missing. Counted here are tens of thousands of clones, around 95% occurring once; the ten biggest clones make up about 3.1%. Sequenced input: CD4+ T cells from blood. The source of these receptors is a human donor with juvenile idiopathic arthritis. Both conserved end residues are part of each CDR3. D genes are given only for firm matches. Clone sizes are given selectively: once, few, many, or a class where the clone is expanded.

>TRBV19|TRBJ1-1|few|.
TGTGCCAGTAGTATTACACAGGGTGGTGCTGAAGCTTTCTTT
CASSITQGGAEAFF
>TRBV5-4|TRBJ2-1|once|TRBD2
TGTGCCAGCAGCTCGGGGGGCGGGAGGGTCTACAATGAGCAGTTCTTC
CASSSGGGRVYNEQFF
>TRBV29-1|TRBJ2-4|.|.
TGCAGCGTTGGACAGAAAAACATTCAGTACTTC
CSVGQKNIQYF
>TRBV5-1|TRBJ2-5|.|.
TGCGCCAGCAGCTTGGAAGGGGTCCAAGAGACCCAGTACTTC
CASSLEGVQETQYF
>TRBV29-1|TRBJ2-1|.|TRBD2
TGCAGCGTTGGAGGGACTAGCGGATACACTGAGCAGTTCTTC
CSVGGTSGYTEQFF
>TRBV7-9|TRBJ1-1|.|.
TGTGCCAGCAGCTTAGATTGGAGTCCAAACACTGAAGCTTTCTTT
CASSLDWSPNTEAFF
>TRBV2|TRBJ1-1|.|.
TGTGCCAGCAGTGACCGATACAGACAGGACACTGAAGCTTTCTTT
CASSDRYRQDTEAFF
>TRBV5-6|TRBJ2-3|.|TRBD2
TGTGCCAGCAGCTTGCGTTCGACTAGCAGGTACACAGATACGCAGTATTTT
CASSLRSTSRYTDTQYF
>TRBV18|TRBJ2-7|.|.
TGTGCCAGCTCACGGGGGGACGAGCAGTACTTC
CASSRGDEQYF
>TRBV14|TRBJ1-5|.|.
TGTGCCAGCAGCCGTCCTAGGGGGCCCCAGCATTTT
CASSRPRGPQHF
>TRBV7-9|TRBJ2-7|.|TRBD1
TGTGCCAGCAGCCGCGACAGGGGAGAGGTTTACGAGCAGTACTTC
CASSRDRGEVYEQYF
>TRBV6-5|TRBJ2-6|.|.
TGTGCCAGCAGTTTTCCAACAGGGACTGGGGCCAACGTCCTGACTTTC
CASSFPTGTGANVLTF
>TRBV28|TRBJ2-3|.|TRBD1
TGTGCCAGCACTCCACCCAGACAGGGGGGTGGAGATACGCAGTATTTT
CASTPPRQGGGDTQYF
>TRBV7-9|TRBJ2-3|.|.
TGTGCCAGCAGCCCTGACTGGACTAGCACAGATACGCAGTATTTT
CASSPDWTSTDTQYF
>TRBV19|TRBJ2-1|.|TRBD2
TGTGCCAGTAGTAAATCGGGATTGACGGGAGGGCGTGAGCAGTTCTTC
CASSKSGLTGGREQFF
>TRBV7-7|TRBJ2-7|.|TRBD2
TGTGCCAGCAGCCCACGGCCTAGCGGTTACTACGAGCAGTACTTC
CASSPRPSGYYEQYF
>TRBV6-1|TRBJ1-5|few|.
TGTGCCAGCAGTTTGGGGCCCCTGGTTGGGCAGCCCCAGCATTTT
CASSLGPLVGQPQHF
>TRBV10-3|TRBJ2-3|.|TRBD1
TGTGCCATCAGTTGGGACAGGGGAGGTAGCACAGATACGCAGTATTTT
CAISWDRGGSTDTQYF
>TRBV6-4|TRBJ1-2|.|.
TGTGCCAGCAGCGCCAGCGCGGGGTATGGCTACACCTTC
CASSASAGYGYTF
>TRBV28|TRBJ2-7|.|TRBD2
TGTGCCAGCAATGAGAGCGGGAGTAGGGGACATTCCTACGAGCAGTACTTC
CASNESGSRGHSYEQYF
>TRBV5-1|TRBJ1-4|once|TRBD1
TGCGCCAGCACAGCCGGACAGGGTCGTGAAAAACTGTTTTTT
CASTAGQGREKLFF
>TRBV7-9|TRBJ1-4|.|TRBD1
TGTGCCAGCAGCTCGGGACAGGGGTTCAGGGGACTGTTTTTT
CASSSGQGFRGLFF
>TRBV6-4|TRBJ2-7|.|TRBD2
TGTGCCAGCAGTCCGTTGCCGGGACTAGCGGGAGAAGGGTACGAGCAGTACTTC
CASSPLPGLAGEGYEQYF
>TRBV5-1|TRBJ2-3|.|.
TGCGCCAGCAGCTTGTTAGGGGGGGGCACAGATACGCAGTATTTT
CASSLLGGGTDTQYF
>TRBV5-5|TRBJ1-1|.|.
TGTGCCAGCAGCTTGGCAGGGAACACTGAAGCTTTCTTT
CASSLAGNTEAFF
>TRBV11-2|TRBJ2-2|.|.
TGTGCCAGCAGCCCCCGTTATGAGCTGAACACCGGGGAGCTGTTTTTT
CASSPRYELNTGELFF
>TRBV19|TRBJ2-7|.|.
TGTGCCAGTAGTATCTATACCGGCGGCCCCGTATCCTACGAGCAGTACTTC
CASSIYTGGPVSYEQYF
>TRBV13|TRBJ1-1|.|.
TGTGCCAGCAGCTTAAATATACGGGACAAATCTAAAGCTTTCTTT
CASSLNIRDKSKAFF
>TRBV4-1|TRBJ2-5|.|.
TGCGCCAGCAGCCAAGAGCGGGTAGGGGAGACCCAGTACTTC
CASSQERVGETQYF
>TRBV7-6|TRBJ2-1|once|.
TGTGCCAGCAGTCTAATGAAGGTGCGACCAGGGCCATCGAAGAATGAGCAGTTCTTC
CASSLMKVRPGPSKNEQFF
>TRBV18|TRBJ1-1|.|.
TGTGCCAGCTCACCCGGGGGGGGGTCGGCTGAAGCTTTCTTT
CASSPGGGSAEAFF
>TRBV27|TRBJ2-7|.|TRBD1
TGTGCCAGCAGTCCCCACGGGACAGGGGGCGAGCAGTACTTC
CASSPHGTGGEQYF
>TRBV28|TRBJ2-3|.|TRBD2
TGTGCCAGCAGGGAAGGCGGGAGTAGGACAGATACGCAGTATTTT
CASREGGSRTDTQYF
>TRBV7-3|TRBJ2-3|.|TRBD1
TGTGCCAGCAGCCCTACAGGGGGCACAGATACGCAGTATTTT
CASSPTGGTDTQYF
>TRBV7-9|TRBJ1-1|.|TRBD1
TGTGCCAGCAGCTTAGGGACAGGGGGCGCGTGGGACACTGAAGCTTTCTTT
CASSLGTGGAWDTEAFF
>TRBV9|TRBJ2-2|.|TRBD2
TGTGCCAGCAGCGTAGTGGGCGGGAGAGGCACCGGGGAGCTGTTTTTT
CASSVVGGRGTGELFF
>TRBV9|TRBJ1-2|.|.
TGTGCCAGCAGCTCACGACAGAACTATGGCTACACCTTC
CASSSRQNYGYTF
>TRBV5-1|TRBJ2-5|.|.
TGCGCCAGCAGCTTGCCCCCGGGAGAGACCCAGTACTTC
CASSLPPGETQYF
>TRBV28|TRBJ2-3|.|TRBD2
TGTGCCAGCAGTTTCCCGCTAGCGGGGGTCCCAGATACGCAGTATTTT
CASSFPLAGVPDTQYF
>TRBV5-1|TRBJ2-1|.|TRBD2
TGCGCCAGCAGCTTGGGGAGCGGGAGAAATGAGCAGTTCTTC
CASSLGSGRNEQFF
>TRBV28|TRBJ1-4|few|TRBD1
TGTGCCAGCAGTTTCTCGGGACAGGGTGAAAAACTGTTTTTT
CASSFSGQGEKLFF
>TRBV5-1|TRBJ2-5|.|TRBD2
TGCGCCAGCAGCTTGGGCGGCCGACTAGCGGGAAGGGAAGAGACCCAGTACTTC
CASSLGGRLAGREETQYF
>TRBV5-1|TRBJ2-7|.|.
TGCGCCAGCAGCTTGCAAACTAGTAAGCTCGAGCAGTACTTC
CASSLQTSKLEQYF
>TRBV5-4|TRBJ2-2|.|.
TGTGCCAGCAGCTTGGTACAGGTCCGCGGGGCCGGGGAGCTGTTTTTT
CASSLVQVRGAGELFF
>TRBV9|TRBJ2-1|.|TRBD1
TGTGCCAGCAGCAAGGACAGGGGAAGAAATGAGCAGTTCTTC
CASSKDRGRNEQFF
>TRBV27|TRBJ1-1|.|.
TGTGCCAGCAGCCTTAACTCCCTCAGGGTGAACACTGAAGCTTTCTTT
CASSLNSLRVNTEAFF
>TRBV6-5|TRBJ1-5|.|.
TGTGCCAGCAGTTACTCACGGCAGGGCGCGCAGCCCCAGCATTTT
CASSYSRQGAQPQHF
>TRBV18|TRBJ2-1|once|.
TGTGCCAGCTCACCTTTCTCTACGATTTCCAATGAGCAGTTCTTC
CASSPFSTISNEQFF
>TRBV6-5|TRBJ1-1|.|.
TGTGCCAGCAGTCCGGTCCCCAGGATGAACACTGAAGCTTTCTTT
CASSPVPRMNTEAFF
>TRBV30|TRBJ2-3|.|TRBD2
TGTGCCTGGAGTGCGCTAGCGGGAGGTTGGGCTAGCGGGAGGTTGGTAAATACGCAGTATTTT
CAWSALAGGWASGRLVNTQYF
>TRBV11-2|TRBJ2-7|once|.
TGTGCCAGCAGCCAAGAGGGCTACGAGCAGTACTTC
CASSQEGYEQYF